The T cell receptor beta chain described here comes from a study of metastatic and nonmetastatic thyroid tumors. This CDR3 has 14 residues. V was pared by 3 bases and J by 8 bases, with 16 bases between. TCRdb redid the clone calls on the PCR reads using MiXCR. The table includes over 10,000 clones, about a quarter detected once. No treatment had been given to any patient before thyroid surgery. The specimen was adjacent normal tissue. The rearrangement uses TRBV12-3 or TRBV12-4 and TRBJ1-1, with a weak D call TRBD1 (6 bases). This sequence was found in a female donor with papillary thyroid cancer or a benign thyroid nodule (not recorded which). Some clones in this sample may be carry-over from other donors' samples. CDR3 coding DNA: TGTGCCAGCAGTTTGAACACAGGGACATTCGAAGCTTTCTTT. Amino acids: CASSLNTGTFEAFF.